This T cell receptor beta chain came from a study of T cell responses to AZD1222 COVID-19 vaccine. In the case of this clone: Antigen: not known.

CDR3 length: 17 amino acids. Study findings and constraints: At 160-218 and 743-854, vaccine-associated CD4 TCRs were dominant, and they spanned spike. The number of AZD1222 recipients seropositive at baseline was only 5 to 7.

Only in-frame clones appear in the TCRdb table, and some are missing; sequencing was by immunoSEQ multiplex PCR. The sample records more than 95,000 clones, approximately 90% being singletons. The sample was peripheral blood, taken 28 days after the second AZD1222 dose. This TCR derives from an adult who received the AZD1222 COVID-19 vaccine. The rearrangement joins TRBV21-1 to TRBJ1-1. TRBV21-1 is a pseudogene segment. CDR3 sequence reads: CASSKAGTPEVNTEAFF. The CDR3, as DNA: TGTGCCAGCAGCAAAGCTGGGACCCCGGAGGTGAACACTGAAGCTTTCTTT.